This T cell receptor beta chain comes out of a study of blood T cell repertoires in COVID-19. TCRdb's copy holds only in-frame clones and misses some; the assay was immunoSEQ multiplex PCR. The sample has 120,000 to 150,000 clones, approximately 88% seen once. Input material: peripheral blood. This TCR derives from a man aged 60-69 years with active or convalescent COVID-19.

CDR3 sequence reads: CASRPPNRPMYQETQYF. The CDR3 nucleotides are TGTGCCAGCAGACCCCCCAACAGGCCTATGTACCAAGAGACCCAGTACTTC. The chain joins TRBV7-9 to TRBJ2-5; TRBD1 is a possible D gene (5 bases). CDR1 is SEHNR and CDR2 is FQNEAQ in the germline V gene (reference sequence). The CDR3 has 17 residues. With 6 bases removed from V and 0 bases from J, the gap between germline ends came to 20 bases.